Below, one T cell receptor beta chain is given with its context. Its cognate antigen has yet to be identified. Base qualities are missing; no much larger clone stands one base away. The sample originates from a study of cytomegalovirus exposure and HLA in healthy donors (dated by TCRdb to about 2017). Background for the entire study: According to a later analysis, one platform produced both the roughly 130 validation repertoires and the roughly 640 repertoires of the first cohort. To predict cytomegalovirus infection status, the study brought together high-throughput TCR immunosequencing, statistical association of individual TCRs with disease status, and machine learning. The study aimed to test whether signatures of past pathogen exposure could be identified by cataloging public T cell receptors. Besides the first cohort of 666 subjects, a separate validation cohort made up of 120 different subjects was used.

Donors formed part of the validation cohort, which comprised over a hundred subjects and was distinct from the first cohort of under 800 subjects. Summary of the overall study and its limitations: Three of the identified cytomegalovirus-associated TCR beta chains were confirmed in vitro to be specific for cytomegalovirus antigens. The study gave a list of about 150 TCR beta chains associated with cytomegalovirus. In a later analysis, TCRs clustered in the first cohort were found to also tend to co-occur in the approximately 120 validation repertoires, with about 93% of cluster scores above 0. Across donors, most TCR sequences were observed very rarely, whereas some public TCRs were present in many individuals. Cytomegalovirus status was reported to be diagnosed by the classifier with high specificity and sensitivity in both the original and validation cohorts. A later analysis had no HLA typing for the validation cohort, so co-occurrence there was scored across all 110 or so repertoires. It was suggested by the authors that the approach could potentially be generalized to other disease states and immunological phenotypes.

The library was produced with the immunoSEQ multiplex PCR assay. Processing in the source paper ran as follows. A statistical classification framework was developed to diagnose cytomegalovirus status using the catalog of TCR beta chain sequences. TCRdb limited this immuneACCESS table to in-frame rearrangements with V and J called. A share of clones is missing; checked studies link under half to unresolved V genes, and the rest is unexplained. D and trimming were read from the DNA, whereas the V and J calls and clone size are those reported in that table. This sample gives fewer than 350,000 clones in total; roughly 90% of them show up just once. The ten top clones hold about 0.99% of the sample. V trim: 5 bases; J trim: 9 bases; unmatched bases: 10. Reading from cysteine to phenylalanine, the CDR3 counts 15 amino acids. Only CDR3 DNA is held: 45 bases, read in frame from base 1. According to the germline V gene (reference sequence), CDR1 reads LNHDA and CDR2 reads SQIVND.

This clonotype was obtained from a woman between 18 and 29 years old in good health and CMV-seronegative. Sequenced material: PBMCs. The rearrangement combines TRBV19 with TRBJ2-2; 9 bases in the middle match TRBD1. Here the CDR3 is given as CASSPGTGSVRELFF. The nucleotide sequence is TGTGCCAGTAGTCCCGGGACAGGGTCGGTCCGGGAGCTGTTTTTT.